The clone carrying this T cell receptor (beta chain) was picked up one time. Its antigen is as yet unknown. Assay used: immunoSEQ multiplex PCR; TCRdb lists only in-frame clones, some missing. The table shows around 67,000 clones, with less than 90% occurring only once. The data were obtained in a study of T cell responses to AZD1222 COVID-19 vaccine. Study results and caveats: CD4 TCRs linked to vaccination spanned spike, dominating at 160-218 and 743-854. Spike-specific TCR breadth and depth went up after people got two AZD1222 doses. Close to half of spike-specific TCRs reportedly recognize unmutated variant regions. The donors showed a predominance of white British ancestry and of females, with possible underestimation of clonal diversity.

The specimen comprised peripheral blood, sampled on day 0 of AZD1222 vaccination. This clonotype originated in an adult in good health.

This CDR3 reads CASGPPTENYGYTF. CDR3 in DNA: TGTGCTAGTGGACCTCCCACAGAGAACTATGGCTACACCTTC. The V and J genes are TRBV12-5 and TRBJ1-2, with D uncertain. Trimming took off 6 bases at V and 2 bases at J, with 13 bases between the two ends. The CDR3 spans 14 residues. Germline assignment: CDR1 LGHNT and CDR2 FRNRAP.